This T cell receptor beta chain comes out of a study of CD8 T cells in ankylosing spondylitis. In this sample, this clonotype is large. TCRdb re-analysed the 5' RACE reads in MiXCR, keeping a single row per CDR3 protein. Among 150,000 to 200,000 distinct CDR3 sequences listed, 10% to 15% were seen once. CDR3 length: 15 residues. Germline V CDR1 and CDR2: MNHEY, SVGAGI. V trimming: 2 bases; J trimming: 0 bases; junction bases outside the gene matches: 2. This chain links TRBV6-5 with TRBJ1-1; 8 positions match TRBD1. The sequenced sample consisted of blood, either unsorted or a sorted T cell fraction (not recorded which). This receptor was obtained from a female donor with ankylosing spondylitis or in good health (not recorded which). CDR3 sequence reads: CASSYTGGLNTEAFF. The DNA for the CDR3 is TGTGCCAGCAGTTACACAGGGGGTCTGAACACTGAAGCTTTCTTT.